The sequence of this T cell receptor (beta chain) was determined in a study of blood T cell repertoires in COVID-19 (dated by TCRdb to about 2020). About the investigation overall: The collaborator samples originated in the United States, Italy and Spain and spanned the acute and convalescent phases of COVID-19. Deeply sampled blood TCRbeta repertoires from subjects exposed to, actively infected with, or recovered from COVID-19 were included in the dataset. The material from the prospective study consisted of cDNA or gDNA derived from T cells, B-cell-depleted T cells, or PBMCs. Sample metadata almost always included a de-identified subject ID, COVID-19 status, age in years and sex. Samples were obtained from the ongoing ImmuneRACE study (first 160 participants) and from over 1,000 subjects provided by 6 global collaborators. Where available, HLA class I and class II types were taken from metadata supplied by the sample provider and were not determined by assay-based typing. The repertoires were made available in a free public database intended to serve as a resource for research on the immune response to SARS-CoV-2.

V drops 0 bases and J drops 2 bases, leaving 8 bases in between. From the cysteine through the phenylalanine, the CDR3 covers 15 amino acids. Kept here is only the CDR3 DNA, which spans 45 bases and is read in frame from base 1. The germline V gene encodes CDR1 MGHRA and CDR2 YSYEKL. With respect to this clone: It lacks a known antigen. Base qualities were left out, and no much larger clone turns up one base away.

General findings and caveats noted by the study authors: Clinical and demographic metadata were provided uncurated, with the amount varying by source and participant.

The immunoSEQ Assay, a bias-controlled multiplex PCR, was used to amplify TCRbeta CDR3 regions from genomic DNA. The original methods were these. Nucleated cell counts per sample were estimated from amplification of reference gene primers within the assay. Sequence reads were collapsed and filtered to measure the absolute abundance of every unique TCRbeta CDR3 rearrangement. Productive Simpson clonality was computed per sample as the square root of Simpson's diversity index over productive rearrangements. Drawn from immuneACCESS, this table holds only the in-frame rearrangements with V and J called that TCRdb kept. Clones are partly lost; checked studies trace under half to an unresolved V gene and leave the rest unexplained. From that table come the V and J calls and clone size; the DNA was used to work out D and trimming. The sample records about 170,000 clones, 92% of which are singletons. The ten top clones hold about 4.8% of the sample.

In Seattle, one collaborating source enrolled patients while the infection was active and tracked those patients longitudinally over the course of disease. Collaborating institutions collected whole blood in K2EDTA tubes following their own protocols. For TCRbeta analysis, collaborator samples were shipped as frozen whole blood, as isolated PBMCs, or as DNA extracted from either sample type. The rearrangement combines TRBV4-1 with TRBJ1-5, and TRBD1 may be the D gene, going by 5 matching bases. This TCR derives from a man under 40 with COVID-19, enrolled during active disease. Source material: peripheral blood. The CDR3 region: CASSQDSGGNQPQHF. The nucleotide sequence is TGCGCCAGCAGCCAAGATTCGGGGGGCAATCAGCCCCAGCATTTT.